A single sample is the source of the 32 T cell receptor beta chains below, sequenced in a study of T cell changes during pregnancy in multiple sclerosis. Clones were read by immunoSEQ multiplex PCR, and TCRdb kept only the in-frame ones, dropping some. Among 79,000 or so clones listed, approximately 90% were seen once. The source was peripheral blood, collected in the first trimester of pregnancy. Receptors were obtained from a female donor in good health, enrolled as a control in a pregnancy study.

This chain uses TRBV6-5 with TRBJ1-2, with a possible D match to TRBD1 (6 bases). CDR1 MNHEY and CDR2 SVGAGI come from the germline V gene. Trimming pared 6 bases from V and 4 bases from J, leaving 12 bases between. The CDR3 runs to 13 residues. CDR3: CASRATGFYGYTF. CDR3 nucleotides: TGTGCCAGCAGAGCAACAGGGTTCTATGGCTACACCTTC.

The chain couples TRBV5-1 to TRBJ1-2, with a possible D match to TRBD1 (5 bases). This CDR3 is built from 16 residues. The germline V and J ends were trimmed by 0 bases and 4 bases, with 16 bases remaining between them. The V gene's germline CDR1 is SGHRS and CDR2 YFSETQ. The CDR3 nucleotides are TGCGCCAGCAGCTTGGCCGGGGAGGGGAGAGGCTATGGCTACACCTTC. Its translation is CASSLAGEGRGYGYTF.

V gene TRBV6-1 combines with J gene TRBJ1-6; a weak D match, TRBD1 (5 bases). Trimming removed 3 bases from V and 6 bases from J, with 12 bases in between. In germline, CDR1 is MNHNS, CDR2 SASEGT. The CDR3 totals 15 residues. In nucleotides, the CDR3 is TGTGCCAGCAGTGATCCAGGGCGAGGTAATTCACCCCTCCACTTT. Translating it yields CASSDPGRGNSPLHF.

This chain links TRBV18 with TRBJ1-1; no clear D gene. The ends were cut back, 2 bases at V and 5 bases at J, with 12 bases in the middle. The CDR3 extends over 14 amino acids. Per germline, CDR1 KGHSH and CDR2 LQKENI. The CDR3 DNA sequence: TGTGCCAGCTCACCAAAGGGAGGAGAGACTGAAGCTTTCTTT. Translating it yields CASSPKGGETEAFF.

This rearrangement joins TRBV4-1 to TRBJ2-3; 7 bases line up with TRBD1. Germline V lookup: CDR1 MGHRA, CDR2 YSYEKL. The CDR3 is 15 residues long. Trimming took 4 bases from V and 3 from J; bases not matched to a gene: 7. As DNA, the CDR3 is TGCGCCAGCAGCCTGGGACAGAGAGGAACAGATACGCAGTATTTT. It yields the protein CASSLGQRGTDTQYF.

J is TRBJ2-2 and V is TRBV7-9; D is perhaps TRBD1 (5 bases). Trimming removed 4 bases from V and 6 bases from J, with 9 bases in between. CDR1 and CDR2 (germline): SEHNR, FQNEAQ (reference sequence). The length of the CDR3 is 13 residues. CDR3 nucleotides: TGTGCCAGCAGCTCACAGGTATCCGGGGAGCTGTTTTTT. Protein product: CASSSQVSGELFF. The complete variable domain, with remaining parts taken from reference TRBV7-9 and TRBJ2-2, reads DTGVSQNPRHKITKRGQNVTFRCDPISEHNRLYWYRQTLGQGPEFLTYFQNEAQLEKSRLLSDRFSAERPKGSFSTLEIQRTEQGDSAMYLCASSSQVSGELFFGEGSRLTVL.

The genes are TRBV20-1 and TRBJ1-1; D is uncertain. CDR3 length: 11 residues. From germline, CDR1 is DFQATT and CDR2 SNEGSKA (reference sequence). The V gene lost 3 bases and the J gene lost 7 bases, with 9 bases spanning the gap. The DNA of the CDR3 is TGCAGTGCTAGTCGAGGATTTGAAGCTTTCTTT. Translating it yields CSASRGFEAFF.

This chain uses TRBV4-3 with TRBJ2-1, with 9 bases fitting TRBD2. This CDR3 is built from 16 residues. Germline V CDR1 and CDR2: LGHNA, YSLEER. The J segment lost 2 bases and the V segment lost 1 base, leaving 3 bases of the junction unmatched. The CDR3 sequence: CASSQGSGGTYNEQFF. The CDR3 DNA follows: TGCGCCAGCAGCCAAGGAAGCGGGGGGACCTACAATGAGCAGTTCTTC.

The V gene is TRBV7-9, the J gene TRBJ1-2, with no clear D. From germline, CDR1 is SEHNR and CDR2 FQNEAQ (reference sequence). The CDR3 extends over 12 amino acids. The V gene lost 1 base and the J gene lost 5 bases, with 5 bases spanning the gap. The CDR3 region has the DNA TGTGCCAGCAGCTTAGGCGATTATGGCTACACCTTC. Translating it yields CASSLGDYGYTF.

J is TRBJ1-1 and V is TRBV30; TRBD1 matches 7 bases. The CDR3 is 13 amino acids. CDR1 GTSNPN and CDR2 SVGIG come from the germline V gene (reference sequence). The J segment lost 3 bases and the V segment lost 1 base, leaving 2 bases of the junction unmatched. The chain's CDR3 is CAWSGQGHTEAFF. The DNA of the CDR3 is TGTGCCTGGAGTGGACAGGGCCACACTGAAGCTTTCTTT.

This chain connects TRBV7-9 to TRBJ1-2; 9 bases align to TRBD1. The CDR3 contains 14 residues. The V and J ends lost 4 bases and 4 bases, in that order; junction bases with no gene match: 4. CDR1 and CDR2 from the germline V gene are SEHNR and FQNEAQ (reference sequence). As DNA, the CDR3 is TGTGCCAGCAGCTCAGGACAGGGGAGCTATGGCTACACCTTC. The encoded protein is CASSSGQGSYGYTF.

V is TRBV15 and J is TRBJ1-5, with 9 bases that match TRBD1. There are 15 residues in the CDR3. Germline values: CDR1 LNHNV, CDR2 YYDKDF (reference sequence). V trimming: 9 bases; J trimming: 1 base; junction bases outside the gene matches: 7. DNA of the CDR3: TGTGCCACGAAACAGGGGGCGGGGAGCAATCAGCCCCAGCATTTT. It yields the protein CATKQGAGSNQPQHF. Looking up the rest from reference TRBV15 and TRBJ1-5 gives the full variable domain: DAMVIQNPRYQVTQFGKPVTLSCSQTLNHNVMYWYQQKSSQAPKLLFHYYDKDFNNEADTPDNFQSRRPNTSFCFLDIRSPGLGDTAMYLCATKQGAGSNQPQHFGDGTRLSIL.

This rearrangement joins TRBV29-1 to TRBJ1-1, with 7 bases identical to TRBD1. Trimming cost V 6 bases and J 0 bases; bases outside gene matches: 13. Germline-derived CDR1 and CDR2 are SQVTM and ANQGSEA. The CDR3 sequence is 16 residues long. The CDR3 DNA reads as TGCAGCGTGGCACAGGGGAGTGGTGCTCTGAACACTGAAGCTTTCTTT. As protein: CSVAQGSGALNTEAFF.

The chain couples TRBV4-3 to TRBJ2-6; D may be TRBD1 (5 bases). Germline assignment: CDR1 LGHNA and CDR2 YSLEER. Trimming left V 4 bases short and J 4 bases short, with 8 bases between. The CDR3 is 14 residues long. The CDR3 region is CASSPGSGANVLTF. Written as DNA, the CDR3 is TGCGCCAGCAGCCCAGGGTCCGGGGCCAACGTCCTGACTTTC.

The rearrangement uses TRBV5-6 and TRBJ1-1; no reliable D call. V was pared by 0 bases and J by 4 bases, with 7 bases between. Germline CDR1 is SGHDT and CDR2 is YYEEEE. This CDR3 comprises 13 residues. In nucleotides, the CDR3 is TGTGCCAGCAGCTTGGAGAGGCGCACTGAAGCTTTCTTT. This translates into CASSLERRTEAFF.

This clone was observed once. As DNA, the CDR3 is TGCAGCGTTGAAGATACGGGGGGCAGGACTGAAGCTTTCTTT. It specifies CSVEDTGGRTEAFF. This chain uses TRBV29-1 with TRBJ1-1; perhaps TRBD1 as D (6 bases). V was trimmed by 0 bases and J by 5 bases, leaving 13 bases between them. The V gene's germline CDR1 is SQVTM and CDR2 ANQGSEA. The CDR3 extends over 14 amino acids.

V is TRBV5-8 and J is TRBJ1-2, with 7 bases that match TRBD1. There are 12 residues in the CDR3. Germline V gives CDR1 SGHTS, CDR2 YDEGEE. The V segment lost 4 bases and the J segment 4 bases; nucleotides outside the gene matches: 1. This chain's CDR3 is CASSGTVYGYTF. DNA of the CDR3: TGTGCCAGCAGCGGGACAGTCTATGGCTACACCTTC.

The chain employs TRBV30 and TRBJ1-1; the D gene is possibly TRBD1 (6 bases). The V gene's germline CDR1 is GTSNPN and CDR2 SVGIG (reference sequence). This CDR3 is 10 amino acids long. The CDR3 bases are TGTTCACAGGGTGAGACTGAAGCTTTCTTT. Amino acid sequence: CSQGETEAFF.

This chain uses TRBV27 with TRBJ1-6; no clear D. The V gene lost 3 bases and the J gene lost 0 bases, with 9 bases spanning the gap. In germline, CDR1 is MNHEY, CDR2 SMNVEV (reference sequence). The CDR3 spans 16 residues. The CDR3 DNA is TGTGCCAGCAGTTTTTTAGCTAGCTCCTATAATTCACCCCTCCACTTT. Protein: CASSFLASSYNSPLHF.

This rearrangement joins TRBV6-1 to TRBJ1-6; maybe TRBD1 (5 bases). This CDR3 is built from 14 residues. With 10 bases removed from V and 3 bases from J, the gap between germline ends came to 13 bases. Germline CDR1 MNHNS, CDR2 SASEGT. The CDR3 sequence is CAIMTDVYNSPLHF. CDR3 DNA: TGTGCCATCATGACAGATGTCTATAATTCACCCCTCCACTTT.

To note about this clone: At one of its ends the junction is not consistent with the germline gene, which may arise from a read error. The chain is built from TRBV7-7 and TRBJ2-5; 7 bases are a match to TRBD2. The germline V gene has CDR1 SSHAT and CDR2 FNYEAQ (reference sequence). There are 15 residues in the CDR3. CDR3 amino acids: CASSLGRGNLETQYF. DNA of the CDR3: TGTGCTAGCAGCTTAGGGCGGGGGAATTTAGAGACCCAGTACTTC.

This clone has only one observation. The rearrangement uses TRBV19 and TRBJ1-1, with 8 bases matching TRBD1. The junction had 8 bases not matched to a gene; V was cut back by 4 bases and J by 4 bases. The CDR3 spans 15 residues. The germline V gene encodes CDR1 LNHDA and CDR2 SQIVND (reference sequence). The CDR3, as DNA: TGTGCCAGTAGTAGATGGGACAGGAAGGGCACTGAAGCTTTCTTT. Translation: CASSRWDRKGTEAFF.

The J gene is TRBJ1-5, the V gene TRBV14; the match to TRBD1 covers 7 bases. The CDR3 contains 14 residues. V lost 4 bases to trimming and J lost 6 bases; unmatched junction nucleotides: 6. Germline CDR1 SGHDN, CDR2 FVKESK. This chain's CDR3 is CASSRTGAGQPQHF. The CDR3, as DNA: TGTGCCAGCAGCCGAACAGGGGCGGGTCAGCCCCAGCATTTT. The full variable domain, in which reference TRBV14 and TRBJ1-5 provide the parts outside the CDR3, is EAGVTQFPSHSVIEKGQTVTLRCDPISGHDNLYWYRRVMGKEIKFLLHFVKESKQDESGMPNNRFLAERTGGTYSTLKVQPAELEDSGVYFCASSRTGAGQPQHFGDGTRLSIL.

The CDR3 spells CASSGGTGTEQYF. DNA for the CDR3: TGTGCCAGCAGTGGGGGGACAGGGACCGAGCAGTACTTC. The rearrangement joins TRBV2 to TRBJ2-7, with 9 nucleotides matching TRBD1. This CDR3 region has 13 residues. Per germline, CDR1 SNHLY and CDR2 FYNNEI. After removal of 4 bases from V and 6 bases from J, the junction contained 4 bases not matched to a gene.

This sequence joins TRBV6-5 and TRBJ1-1, with D perhaps matching TRBD1 (5 bases). The V end was cut by 4 bases, the J end by 7 bases, with 10 bases between. In germline, CDR1 is MNHEY, CDR2 SVGAGI. The CDR3 is 12 amino acids. The CDR3: CASSWRGGEAFF. Here the CDR3 DNA reads TGTGCCAGCAGTTGGAGGGGTGGTGAAGCTTTCTTT.

This clone has just one count. The chain carries TRBV6-5 and TRBJ1-5, with TRBD1 matching 9 bases. CDR3 size: 15 residues. The junction had 3 bases not matched to a gene; V was cut back by 5 bases and J by 1 base. The germline CDR1 and CDR2 sequences are MNHEY and SVGAGI. CDR3 in amino acids: CASSPDRGSNQPQHF. The DNA of the CDR3 is TGTGCCAGCAGTCCGGACAGGGGAAGCAATCAGCCCCAGCATTTT.

The V and J genes are TRBV19 and TRBJ2-7; 7 bases map to TRBD1. This CDR3 has 15 amino acids. Looked up from germline, CDR1 is LNHDA and CDR2 is SQIVND (reference sequence). Trimming took 3 bases from V and 4 from J; bases not matched to a gene: 9. In nucleotides, the CDR3 is TGTGCCAGTAGTATCGTCCTGGGACAGTTTTACGAGCAGTACTTC. Translating gives CASSIVLGQFYEQYF.

This chain links TRBV6-5 with TRBJ1-2; D remains ambiguous. Germline V gene sequence: CDR1 MNHEY, CDR2 SVGAGI. CDR3 length: 15 residues. The ends were cut back, 0 bases at V and 6 bases at J, with 14 bases in the middle. CDR3 sequence: CASSYSSDGRNGYTF. DNA of the CDR3: TGTGCCAGCAGTTACTCTTCCGACGGGAGGAATGGCTACACCTTC.

The DNA for the CDR3 is TGTGCCAGCAGTGATGCTGGGGGCAGAGATACGCAGTATTTT. It yields the protein CASSDAGGRDTQYF. This chain joins TRBV6-4 and TRBJ2-3; TRBD1 is a possible D gene (6 bases). V shed 3 bases and J shed 5 bases, with 12 bases lying between them. CDR1 is MRHNA, CDR2 SNTAGT, per germline. CDR3 length equals 14 residues.

V is TRBV27 and J is TRBJ2-7; TRBD1 matches 7 bases. The V gene end was trimmed by 6 bases and the J gene end by 9 bases; junction bases not matched to a gene: 11. Germline V CDR1 and CDR2: MNHEY, SMNVEV (reference sequence). CDR3 length: 13 amino acids. CDR3 in DNA: TGTGCCAGCAGCCCAGTGAGGGGGCTGGGGCAGTACTTC. It yields the protein CASSPVRGLGQYF.

This clone was detected only a few times. The V gene is TRBV7-9, the J gene TRBJ2-7; 8 positions match TRBD2. V lost 5 bases and J lost 3; bases outside the gene matches: 9. The CDR3 totals 15 residues. CDR1 SEHNR and CDR2 FQNEAQ come from the germline V gene (reference sequence). In DNA form, the CDR3 reads TGTGCCAGCAGCCAGAGGTACAGCGGGGGCTACGAGCAGTACTTC. This sequence encodes CASSQRYSGGYEQYF.

The gene calls are TRBV28 and TRBJ1-5; D gene uncertain. Germline V lookup: CDR1 MDHEN, CDR2 SYDVKM. The ends were cut back, 3 bases at V and 0 bases at J, with 9 bases in the middle. The CDR3 covers 15 residues. The CDR3 sequence is CASSFIRYSNQPQHF. For the CDR3, the DNA is TGTGCCAGCAGTTTTATTCGGTATAGCAATCAGCCCCAGCATTTT. Full variable domain (outside the CDR3, taken from reference TRBV28 and TRBJ1-5): DVKVTQSSRYLVKRTGEKVFLECVQDMDHENMFWYRQDPGLGLRLIYFSYDVKMKEKGDIPEGYSVSREKKERFSLILESASTNQTSMYLCASSFIRYSNQPQHFGDGTRLSIL.